Below are 29 T cell receptor beta chains sequenced from a single sample in a study of blood T cell repertoires in COVID-19 (dated by TCRdb to about 2020). The library came from the immunoSEQ multiplex PCR assay. Drawn from immuneACCESS, this table holds only the in-frame rearrangements with V and J called that TCRdb kept. Clones are partly lost; checked studies trace under half to an unresolved V gene and leave the rest unexplained. The sample table lists 200,000 to 250,000 clones, 65% to 90% of them with a count of one. Approximately 9% of the sample belongs to the ten largest clones. Sequencing was done on a sample of PBMCs or T cells enriched from blood (not recorded which). Receptors originate from a woman in her forties or fifties with acute COVID-19.

V and J are TRBV7-6 and TRBJ1-4; D not resolved. Germline V CDR1 and CDR2: SGHVS, FNYEAQ. This CDR3 is built from 15 residues. Trimming pared 1 base from V and 0 bases from J, leaving 6 bases between. DNA for the CDR3: TGTGCCAGCAGCTTAGTTCCAGCAACTAATGAAAAACTGTTTTTT. It encodes CASSLVPATNEKLFF. Drawing the rest from reference TRBV7-6 and TRBJ1-4, the complete variable domain is GAGVSQSPRYKVTKRGQDVALRCDPISGHVSLYWYRQALGQGPEFLTYFNYEAQQDKSGLPNDRFSAERPEGSISTLTIQRTEQRDSAMYRCASSLVPATNEKLFFGSGTQLSVL.

The rearrangement links TRBV5-6 to TRBJ2-7; D is unclear. Deletions cut 4 bases from V and 0 bases from J, with 5 bases between. CDR3 length: 12 residues. The germline V gene encodes CDR1 SGHDT and CDR2 YYEEEE. The CDR3 bases are TGTGCCAGCAGCGCGAGCTCCTACGAGCAGTACTTC. As protein: CASSASSYEQYF.

The chain couples TRBV5-1 to TRBJ2-3; 12 bases fit TRBD2. V lost 6 bases and J lost 4; bases outside the gene matches: 3. Looked up from germline, CDR1 is SGHRS and CDR2 is YFSETQ. There are 14 residues in the CDR3. CDR3 sequence (DNA): TGCGCCAGCAACCTAGCGGGAGGGGCAGATACGCAGTATTTT. It encodes CASNLAGGADTQYF.

The genes are TRBV12-3 or TRBV12-4 and TRBJ1-5; unclear D gene. V lost 4 bases and J 7 bases, leaving 11 bases between the germline ends. The length of the CDR3 is 13 residues. The CDR3 region has the DNA TGTGCCAGCAGTTCCCAGGATGGGCAGCCCCAGCATTTT. This gives the protein CASSSQDGQPQHF.

V and J are TRBV28 and TRBJ2-4; weak D call: TRBD2 (6 bases). This CDR3 contains 15 residues. Trimming pared 5 bases from V and 8 bases from J, leaving 19 bases between. CDR1 and CDR2 (germline): MDHEN, SYDVKM. CDR3 nucleotide sequence: TGTGCCAGCAGTCCCGGGACTCTAGAGGTTGACATTCAGTACTTC. Protein: CASSPGTLEVDIQYF.

The table lists this clone with a count of one. This rearrangement joins TRBV2 to TRBJ2-4; 10 bases line up with TRBD2. Germline loops: CDR1 SNHLY, CDR2 FYNNEI. The ends lost 6 bases at V and 5 bases at J; junction bases unmatched: 13. The CDR3 extends over 17 amino acids. The CDR3: CASRARTSGGPQNIQYF. CDR3 nucleotides: TGTGCCAGCAGAGCCCGGACTAGCGGAGGTCCCCAAAACATTCAGTACTTC.

The chain links TRBV27 to TRBJ1-3; D gene ambiguous. The germline V and J ends were trimmed by 6 bases and 0 bases, with 6 bases remaining between them. Germline lookup yields CDR1 MNHEY and CDR2 SMNVEV (reference sequence). This CDR3 contains 13 residues. CDR3 in amino acids: CASRQHSGNTIYF. CDR3 nucleotides: TGTGCCAGCAGACAGCACTCTGGAAACACCATATATTTT.

This clone was observed a few times. The rearrangement uses TRBV5-1 and TRBJ1-6, with 7 bases aligning to TRBD1. CDR3 size: 17 residues. Germline loops: CDR1 SGHRS, CDR2 YFSETQ. The J segment lost 7 bases and the V segment lost 0 bases, leaving 10 bases of the junction unmatched. The CDR3 DNA reads TGCGCCAGCAGCTTGGCCATAACAGGGGCAGTCAATTCACCCCTCCACTTT. It yields the protein CASSLAITGAVNSPLHF.

The chain carries TRBV7-9 and TRBJ2-2; the D gene is possibly TRBD1 (6 bases). The germline gives CDR1 SEHNR, CDR2 FQNEAQ (reference sequence). Trimming took off 4 bases at V and 6 bases at J, with 12 bases between the two ends. CDR3 size: 14 residues. CDR3 amino acids: CASSSMAGAGELFF. As DNA, the CDR3 is TGTGCCAGCAGCTCAATGGCAGGGGCCGGGGAGCTGTTTTTT. Together with reference TRBV7-9 and TRBJ2-2, the CDR3 gives the full variable domain: DTGVSQNPRHKITKRGQNVTFRCDPISEHNRLYWYRQTLGQGPEFLTYFQNEAQLEKSRLLSDRFSAERPKGSFSTLEIQRTEQGDSAMYLCASSSMAGAGELFFGEGSRLTVL.

This clone was counted a few times. The chain recombines TRBV9 with TRBJ1-3; 8 bases fit TRBD1. V lost 0 bases, J lost 8 bases, and 7 bases stayed unmatched. Per germline, CDR1 SGDLS and CDR2 YYNGEE. The CDR3 contains 15 residues. The CDR3 DNA sequence: TGTGCCAGCAGCGTAGGAGGACAGGGTATGGACACCATATATTTT. It translates to CASSVGGQGMDTIYF.

This clone was observed once. The genes are TRBV11-1 and TRBJ2-1; a possible D gene is TRBD1 (6 bases). The CDR3 length is 15 residues. The V end lost 5 bases, the J end lost 3 bases, and 14 bases lay between the germline ends. In germline, CDR1 is SGHAT, CDR2 FQDESV (reference sequence). The CDR3 DNA reads as TGTGCCAGCAGCGCCCCCGACAGGAGCTACAATGAGCAGTTCTTC. Translation: CASSAPDRSYNEQFF.

The rearrangement joins TRBV7-2 to TRBJ2-5; TRBD1 is a possible D gene (5 bases). In germline, CDR1 is SGHTA, CDR2 FQGNSA. The CDR3 sequence is 15 residues long. With 1 base removed from V and 5 bases from J, the gap between germline ends came to 14 bases. The CDR3 DNA reads TGTGCCAGCAGCTTAGGAGTCCAGGGCCGGGAGACCCAGTACTTC. It specifies CASSLGVQGRETQYF.

The rearrangement joins TRBV5-1 to TRBJ1-6; 7 bases fit TRBD1. There are 17 residues in the CDR3. V shed 0 bases, J shed 4 bases, and the junction held 7 bases outside the gene matches. CDR1 is SGHRS, CDR2 YFSETQ, per germline. CDR3 sequence reads: CASSLGSGQIYNSPLHF. The CDR3 bases are TGCGCCAGCAGCTTGGGATCGGGACAGATTTATAATTCACCCCTCCACTTT.

The chain uses TRBV19 and TRBJ2-3; TRBD2 agrees at 11 bases. Germline loops: CDR1 LNHDA, CDR2 SQIVND (reference sequence). Germline trimming cut 5 bases from V and 4 bases from J; bases unmatched to any gene: 5. The CDR3 length is 15 residues. The CDR3 spells CASSQLAGAPDTQYF. For the CDR3, the DNA is TGTGCCAGTAGTCAACTAGCGGGAGCCCCAGATACGCAGTATTTT.

V usage is TRBV29-1 and J usage is TRBJ2-1; 8 nucleotides line up with TRBD1. The germline V gene has CDR1 SQVTM and CDR2 ANQGSEA. After removal of 8 bases from V and 5 bases from J, the junction contained 8 bases not matched to a gene. The length of the CDR3 is 13 residues. The CDR3 DNA reads TGCAGCTCTACAGGGGGTCTCCACAATGAGCAGTTCTTC. It codes for CSSTGGLHNEQFF.

The CDR3 bases are TGTGCCAGCTCACCCGGACAGGCCTCCAAAAACATTCAGTACTTC. This codes for CASSPGQASKNIQYF. The chain recombines TRBV18 with TRBJ2-4, with 7 bases identical to TRBD1. This CDR3 has 15 residues. V trimming: 3 bases; J trimming: 2 bases; junction bases outside the gene matches: 4. Germline values: CDR1 KGHSH, CDR2 LQKENI.

The gene calls are TRBV7-2 and TRBJ2-5; perhaps TRBD1 as D (6 bases). The CDR3 contains 14 residues. Per germline, CDR1 SGHTA and CDR2 FQGNSA. V was cut by 2 bases and J by 4 bases, with 11 bases left in between. The CDR3 sequence is CASSLTGMGETQYF. The CDR3 DNA sequence: TGTGCCAGCAGCTTAACAGGGATGGGAGAGACCCAGTACTTC.

The gene calls are TRBV11-2 and TRBJ2-5; TRBD2 matches 12 bases. Trimming took 1 base from V and 5 from J; bases not matched to a gene: 2. CDR3 length: 15 residues. CDR1 is SGHAT, CDR2 FQNNGV, per germline. In nucleotides, the CDR3 is TGTGCCAGCAGCTTAGGACTAGCGGGAGTGGAGACCCAGTACTTC. Translating gives CASSLGLAGVETQYF.

The rearrangement links TRBV18 to TRBJ1-6, with no clear D. The CDR3 length is 12 residues. Germline V CDR1 and CDR2: KGHSH, LQKENI. Deletions cut 8 bases from V and 7 bases from J, with 9 bases between. The CDR3 is CASRRENSPLHF. CDR3 bases: TGTGCCAGCCGACGGGAGAATTCACCCCTCCACTTT.

V and J are TRBV6-5 and TRBJ1-5; TRBD1 agrees at 7 bases. CDR3 length equals 15 residues. From germline, CDR1 is MNHEY and CDR2 SVGAGI. V lost 4 bases, J lost 5 bases, and 8 bases stayed unmatched. As DNA, the CDR3 is TGTGCCAGCAGTTTTGGGACAGACTACGATCAGCCCCAGCATTTT. Translated, it gives CASSFGTDYDQPQHF.

J is TRBJ2-3 and V is TRBV7-2; 8 bases align to TRBD2. The CDR3 consists of 14 residues. Germline CDR1 is SGHTA and CDR2 is FQGNSA. J lost 5 bases, V lost 4 bases, and 5 bases had no gene match. CDR3 amino acids: CASSSGLVGDTQYF. For the CDR3, the DNA is TGTGCCAGCAGCTCGGGACTAGTGGGAGATACGCAGTATTTT.

The genes are TRBV27 and TRBJ2-1, with D possibly matching TRBD1 (5 bases). The germline CDR1 and CDR2 sequences are MNHEY and SMNVEV (reference sequence). The CDR3 runs to 14 residues. V was clipped by 5 bases and J by 10 bases, with 18 bases between them. The CDR3 coding sequence is TGTGCCAGCAGTCCTCGGACATTTTCGGGCGAGCAGTTCTTC. It translates to CASSPRTFSGEQFF.

The chain is built from TRBV11-2 and TRBJ2-7; D is unclear. CDR1 and CDR2 from the germline V gene are SGHAT and FQNNGV. V shed 5 bases and J shed 4 bases, with 27 bases lying between them. The CDR3 is 18 amino acids. This chain's CDR3 is CASSPPQRPTELMYEQYF. CDR3 nucleotides: TGTGCCAGCAGCCCACCCCAAAGGCCCACGGAGTTGATGTACGAGCAGTACTTC.

This chain connects TRBV27 to TRBJ1-2, with TRBD1 identical over 9 bases. This CDR3 is built from 15 residues. Germline trimming cut 3 bases from V and 7 bases from J; bases unmatched to any gene: 9. CDR1 is MNHEY and CDR2 is SMNVEV in the germline V gene (reference sequence). The CDR3 reads CASSFLPQGAFGYTF. In DNA, the CDR3 is TGTGCCAGCAGTTTCTTACCACAGGGGGCATTTGGCTACACCTTC.

This clone was seen just once. The DNA of the CDR3 is TGTGCCAGCAGCTCTTACGACAGGAACACTGAAGCTTTCTTT. This codes for CASSSYDRNTEAFF. The chain has TRBV7-9 and TRBJ1-1; a weak D match, TRBD1 (5 bases). Trimming took off 4 bases at V and 1 base at J, with 10 bases between the two ends. The CDR3 contains 14 residues. Per germline, CDR1 SEHNR and CDR2 FQNEAQ (reference sequence).

The chain has TRBV5-4 and TRBJ2-2; 9 positions match TRBD1. This CDR3 region has 14 residues. J was trimmed by 5 bases and V by 4 bases; bases with no gene match: 3. CDR1 and CDR2 from the germline V gene are SGHNT and YYREEE (reference sequence). This chain's CDR3 is CASSVQGATGELFF. Here the CDR3 DNA reads TGTGCCAGCAGCGTACAGGGGGCGACCGGGGAGCTGTTTTTT.

The DNA for the CDR3 is TGTGCCATCAGTGCCCTACTAGCGACCAGCACAGATACGCAGTATTTT. Translation: CAISALLATSTDTQYF. The gene calls are TRBV10-3 and TRBJ2-3; 7 nucleotides agree with TRBD2. This CDR3 has 16 residues. CDR1 is ENHRY and CDR2 is SYGVKD in the germline V gene. The J segment lost 0 bases and the V segment lost 4 bases, leaving 7 bases of the junction unmatched.

V usage is TRBV28 and J usage is TRBJ2-1; TRBD1 is a possible D gene (6 bases). This CDR3 comprises 15 residues. V lost 5 bases, J lost 3 bases, and 14 bases lay in between. CDR1 and CDR2 from the germline V gene are MDHEN and SYDVKM. Written as DNA, the CDR3 is TGTGCCAGCAGTGCACCGGGACATCACTACAATGAGCAGTTCTTC. It encodes CASSAPGHHYNEQFF.

The chain links TRBV27 to TRBJ2-7; 7 positions agree with TRBD1. Germline V lookup: CDR1 MNHEY, CDR2 SMNVEV (reference sequence). V gave up 4 bases and J gave up 9 bases; unmatched junction bases: 18. The CDR3 extends over 16 amino acids. CDR3 DNA sequence: TGTGCCAGCAGTTCTCTTTCACAGGGGAGCGTCCTAGGGCAGTACTTC. Protein product: CASSSLSQGSVLGQYF.